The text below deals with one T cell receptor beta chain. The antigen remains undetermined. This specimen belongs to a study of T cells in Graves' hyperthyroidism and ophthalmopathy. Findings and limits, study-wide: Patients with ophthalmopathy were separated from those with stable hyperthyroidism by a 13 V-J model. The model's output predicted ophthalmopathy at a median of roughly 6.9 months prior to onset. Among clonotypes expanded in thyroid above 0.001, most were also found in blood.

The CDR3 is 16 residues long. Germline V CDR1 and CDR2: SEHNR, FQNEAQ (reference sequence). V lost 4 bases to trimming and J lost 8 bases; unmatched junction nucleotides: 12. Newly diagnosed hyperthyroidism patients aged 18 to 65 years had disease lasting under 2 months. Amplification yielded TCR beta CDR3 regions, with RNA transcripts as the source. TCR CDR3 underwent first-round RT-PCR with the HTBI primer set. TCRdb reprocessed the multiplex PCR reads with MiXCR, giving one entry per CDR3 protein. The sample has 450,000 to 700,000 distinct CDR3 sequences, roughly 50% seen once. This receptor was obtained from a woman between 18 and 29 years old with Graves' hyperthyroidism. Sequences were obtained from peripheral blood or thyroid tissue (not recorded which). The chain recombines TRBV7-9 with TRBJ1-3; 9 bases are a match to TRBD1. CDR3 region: CASSSPRGQGVDTIYF. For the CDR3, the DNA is TGTGCCAGCAGCTCACCCCGGGGACAGGGTGTAGACACCATATATTTT.